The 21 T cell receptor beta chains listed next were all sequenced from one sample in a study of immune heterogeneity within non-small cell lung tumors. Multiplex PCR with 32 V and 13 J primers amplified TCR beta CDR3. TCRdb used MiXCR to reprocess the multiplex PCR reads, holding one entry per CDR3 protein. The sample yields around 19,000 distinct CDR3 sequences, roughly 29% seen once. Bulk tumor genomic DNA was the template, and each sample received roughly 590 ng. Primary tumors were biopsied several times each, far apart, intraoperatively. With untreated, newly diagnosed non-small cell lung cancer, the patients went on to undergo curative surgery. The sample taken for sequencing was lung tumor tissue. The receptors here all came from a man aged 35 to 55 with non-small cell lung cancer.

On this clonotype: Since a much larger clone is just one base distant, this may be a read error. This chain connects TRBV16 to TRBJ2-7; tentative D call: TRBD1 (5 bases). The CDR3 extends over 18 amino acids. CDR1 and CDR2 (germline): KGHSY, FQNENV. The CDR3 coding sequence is TGTGCCTGCAGCCCTCCGCCGAAAGGGGTGAGAGTCTCCTACGAGCAGTACTTC. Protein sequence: CACSPPPKGVRVSYEQYF. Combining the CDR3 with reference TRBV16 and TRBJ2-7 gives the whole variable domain GEEVAQTPKHLVRGEGQKAKLYCAPIKGHSYVFWYQQVLKNEFKFLISFQNENVFDETGMPKERFSAKCLPNSPCSLEIQATKLEDSAVYFCACSPPPKGVRVSYEQYFGPGTRLTVT.

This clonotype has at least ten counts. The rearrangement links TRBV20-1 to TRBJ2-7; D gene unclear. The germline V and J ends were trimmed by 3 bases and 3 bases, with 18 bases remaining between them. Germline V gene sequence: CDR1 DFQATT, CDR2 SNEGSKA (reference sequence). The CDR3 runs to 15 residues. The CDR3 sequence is CSASSRQKNNYEQYF. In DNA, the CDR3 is TGCAGTGCTAGTTCACGGCAGAAGAATAACTACGAGCAGTACTTC.

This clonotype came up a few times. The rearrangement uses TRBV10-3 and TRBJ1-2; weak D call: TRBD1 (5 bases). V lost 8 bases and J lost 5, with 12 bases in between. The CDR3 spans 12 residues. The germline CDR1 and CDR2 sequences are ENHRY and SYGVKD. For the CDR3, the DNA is TGTGCCATCTCCACAGGAGATTATGGCTACACCTTC. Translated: CAISTGDYGYTF.

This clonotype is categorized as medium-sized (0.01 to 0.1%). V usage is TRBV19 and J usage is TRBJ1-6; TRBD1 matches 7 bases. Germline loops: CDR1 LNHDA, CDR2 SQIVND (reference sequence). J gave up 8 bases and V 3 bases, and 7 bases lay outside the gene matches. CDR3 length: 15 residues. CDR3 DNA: TGTGCCAGTAGTATGAGGGGGCCGGAATATTCACCCCTCCACTTT. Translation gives CASSMRGPEYSPLHF.

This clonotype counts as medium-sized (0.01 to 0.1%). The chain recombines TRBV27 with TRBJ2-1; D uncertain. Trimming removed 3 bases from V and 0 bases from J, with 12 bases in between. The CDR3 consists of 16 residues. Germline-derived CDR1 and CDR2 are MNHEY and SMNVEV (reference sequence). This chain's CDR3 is CASSFANSGSYNEQFF. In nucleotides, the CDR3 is TGTGCCAGCAGTTTTGCGAATTCTGGCTCCTACAATGAGCAGTTCTTC.

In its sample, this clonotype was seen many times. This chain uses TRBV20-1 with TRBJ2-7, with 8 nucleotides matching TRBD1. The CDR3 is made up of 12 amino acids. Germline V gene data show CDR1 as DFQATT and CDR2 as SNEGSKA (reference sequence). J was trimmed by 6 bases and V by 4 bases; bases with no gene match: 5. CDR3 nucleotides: TGCAGTGCTACGGGACAGGTAGCCGAGCAGTACTTC. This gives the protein CSATGQVAEQYF.

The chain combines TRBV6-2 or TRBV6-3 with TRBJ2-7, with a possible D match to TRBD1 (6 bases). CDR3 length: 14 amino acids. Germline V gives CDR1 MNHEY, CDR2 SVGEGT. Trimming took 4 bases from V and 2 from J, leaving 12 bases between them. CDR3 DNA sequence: TGTGCCAGCAGTTGGGGGCCGGTGACCTACGAGCAGTACTTC. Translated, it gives CASSWGPVTYEQYF.

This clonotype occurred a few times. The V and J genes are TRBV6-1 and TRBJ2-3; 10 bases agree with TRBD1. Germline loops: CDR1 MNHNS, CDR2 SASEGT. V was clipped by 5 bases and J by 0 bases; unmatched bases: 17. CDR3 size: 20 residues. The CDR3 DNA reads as TGTGCCAGCAGTAAGCGGGGTAGGGACAGGGGCTACACTAGCACAGATACGCAGTATTTT. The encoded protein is CASSKRGRDRGYTSTDTQYF.

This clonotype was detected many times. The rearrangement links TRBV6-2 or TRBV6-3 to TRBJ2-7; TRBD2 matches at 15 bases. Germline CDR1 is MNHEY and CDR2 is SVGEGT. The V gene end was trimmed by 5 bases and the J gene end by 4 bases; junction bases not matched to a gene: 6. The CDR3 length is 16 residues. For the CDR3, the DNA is TGTGCCAGCAGTACAGGGACTAGCGGGAGGTGGTACGAGCAGTACTTC. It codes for CASSTGTSGRWYEQYF.

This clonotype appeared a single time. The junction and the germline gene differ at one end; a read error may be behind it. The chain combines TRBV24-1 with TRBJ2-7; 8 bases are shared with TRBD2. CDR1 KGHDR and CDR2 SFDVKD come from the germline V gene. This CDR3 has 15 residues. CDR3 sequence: CATTDAAGGTYEQYF. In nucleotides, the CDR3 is TGTGCCACCACTGATGCGGCGGGAGGTACCTACGAGCAGTACTTC.

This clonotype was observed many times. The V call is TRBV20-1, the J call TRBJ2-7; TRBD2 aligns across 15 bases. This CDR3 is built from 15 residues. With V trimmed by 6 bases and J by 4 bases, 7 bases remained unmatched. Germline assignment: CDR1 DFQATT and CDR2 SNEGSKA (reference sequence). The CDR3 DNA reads TGCAGTGCCATCCCGGGACTAGCGGGAGGTTACGAGCAGTACTTC. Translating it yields CSAIPGLAGGYEQYF.

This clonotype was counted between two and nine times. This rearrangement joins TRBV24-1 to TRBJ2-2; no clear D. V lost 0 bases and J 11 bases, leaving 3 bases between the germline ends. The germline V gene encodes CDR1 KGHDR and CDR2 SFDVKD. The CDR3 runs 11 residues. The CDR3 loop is CATSDLRELFF. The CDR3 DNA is TGTGCCACCAGTGATTTGCGAGAGCTGTTTTTT.

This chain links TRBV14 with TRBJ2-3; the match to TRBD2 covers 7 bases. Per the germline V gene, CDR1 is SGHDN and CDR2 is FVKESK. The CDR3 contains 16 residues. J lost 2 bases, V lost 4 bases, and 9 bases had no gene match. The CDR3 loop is CASSLLERGYTDTQYF. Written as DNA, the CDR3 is TGTGCCAGCAGCCTTTTAGAGCGGGGATACACAGATACGCAGTATTTT.

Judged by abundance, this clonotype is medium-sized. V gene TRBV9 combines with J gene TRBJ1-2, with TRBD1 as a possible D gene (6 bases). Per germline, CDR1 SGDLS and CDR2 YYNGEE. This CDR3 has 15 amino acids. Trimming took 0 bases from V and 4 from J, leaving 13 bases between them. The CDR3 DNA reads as TGTGCCAGCAGCGTAGTGGGGGCTCCGGGCTATGGCTACACCTTC. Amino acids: CASSVVGAPGYGYTF.

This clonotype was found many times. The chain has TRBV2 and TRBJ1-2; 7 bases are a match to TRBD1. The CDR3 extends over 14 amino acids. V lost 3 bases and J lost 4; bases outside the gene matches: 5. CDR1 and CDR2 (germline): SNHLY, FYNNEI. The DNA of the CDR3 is TGTGCCAGCAGTGATTGGACAGGAATCTATGGCTACACCTTC. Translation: CASSDWTGIYGYTF.

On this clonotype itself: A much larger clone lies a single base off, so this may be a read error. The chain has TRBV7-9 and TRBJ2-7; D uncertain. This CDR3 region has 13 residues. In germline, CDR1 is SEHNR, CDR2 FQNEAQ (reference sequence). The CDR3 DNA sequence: TGTGCCAGCAGATTAGCAGGTCTGGGCGAGCAGTACTTC. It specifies CASRLAGLGEQYF.

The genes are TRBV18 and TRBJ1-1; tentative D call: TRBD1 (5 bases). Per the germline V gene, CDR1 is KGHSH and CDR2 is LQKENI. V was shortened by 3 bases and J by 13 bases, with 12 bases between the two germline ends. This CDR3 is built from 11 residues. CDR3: CASSPEQAVFF. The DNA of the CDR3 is TGTGCCAGCTCACCGGAACAGGCAGTTTTCTTT.

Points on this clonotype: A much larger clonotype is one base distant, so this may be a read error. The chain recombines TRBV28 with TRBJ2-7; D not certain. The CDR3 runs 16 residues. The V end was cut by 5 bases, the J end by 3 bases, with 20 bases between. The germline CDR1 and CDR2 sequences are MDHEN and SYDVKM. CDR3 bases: TGTGCCAGCAGTCCCCCTCACAGCCTTCCCCTCTACGAGCAGTACTTC. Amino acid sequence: CASSPPHSLPLYEQYF.

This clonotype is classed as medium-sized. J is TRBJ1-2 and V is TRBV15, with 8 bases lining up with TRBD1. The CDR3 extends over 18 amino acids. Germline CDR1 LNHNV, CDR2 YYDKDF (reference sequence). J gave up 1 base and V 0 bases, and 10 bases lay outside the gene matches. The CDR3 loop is CATSRERAGGRFNYGYTF. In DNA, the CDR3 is TGTGCCACCAGCAGAGAACGGGCAGGGGGCCGTTTTAACTATGGCTACACCTTC. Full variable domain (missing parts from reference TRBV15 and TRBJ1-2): DAMVIQNPRYQVTQFGKPVTLSCSQTLNHNVMYWYQQKSSQAPKLLFHYYDKDFNNEADTPDNFQSRRPNTSFCFLDIRSPGLGDTAMYLCATSRERAGGRFNYGYTFGSGTRLTVV.

This CDR3 is CASSSRLYTGELFF. The CDR3 DNA sequence: TGTGCCAGCAGCTCCCGACTCTACACCGGGGAGCTGTTTTTT. The chain couples TRBV7-3 to TRBJ2-2; D ambiguous. This CDR3 has 14 residues. CDR1 SGHTA and CDR2 FQGTGA come from the germline V gene. V lost 4 bases and J 3 bases, leaving 9 bases between the germline ends. Drawing the rest from reference TRBV7-3 and TRBJ2-2, the complete variable domain is GAGVSQTPSNKVTEKGKYVELRCDPISGHTALYWYRQSLGQGPEFLIYFQGTGAADDSGLPNDRFFAVRPEGSVSTLKIQRTERGDSAVYLCASSSRLYTGELFFGEGSRLTVL.

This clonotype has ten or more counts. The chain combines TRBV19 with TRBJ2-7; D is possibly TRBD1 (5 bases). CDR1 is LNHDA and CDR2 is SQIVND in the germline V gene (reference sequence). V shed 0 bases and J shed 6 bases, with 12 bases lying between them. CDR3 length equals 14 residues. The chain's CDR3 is CASSIDGGRVEQYF. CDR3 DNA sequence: TGTGCCAGTAGTATAGACGGTGGCAGGGTCGAGCAGTACTTC.